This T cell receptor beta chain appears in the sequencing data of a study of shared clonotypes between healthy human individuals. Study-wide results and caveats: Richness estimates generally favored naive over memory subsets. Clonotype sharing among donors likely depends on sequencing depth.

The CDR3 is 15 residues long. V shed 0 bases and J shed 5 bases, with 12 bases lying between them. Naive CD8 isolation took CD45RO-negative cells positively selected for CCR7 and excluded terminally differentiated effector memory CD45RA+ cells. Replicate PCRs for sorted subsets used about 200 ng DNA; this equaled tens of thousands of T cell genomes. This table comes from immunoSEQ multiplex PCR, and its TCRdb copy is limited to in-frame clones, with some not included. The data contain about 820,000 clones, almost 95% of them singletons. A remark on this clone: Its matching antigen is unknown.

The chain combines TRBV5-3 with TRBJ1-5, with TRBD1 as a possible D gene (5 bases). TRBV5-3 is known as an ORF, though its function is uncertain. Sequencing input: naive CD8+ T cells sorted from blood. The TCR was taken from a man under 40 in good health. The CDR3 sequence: CARSLDSGRDQPQHF. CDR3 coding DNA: TGTGCCAGAAGCTTGGATTCAGGGCGCGATCAGCCCCAGCATTTT.